The 26 T cell receptor beta chains below come from one sample, sequenced in a study of identical twins. MiXCR, run by TCRdb on the 5' RACE reads, gives a single entry per CDR3 protein. The repertoire holds about 530,000 distinct CDR3 sequences, around 15% seen once, with 0.44% in the top ten. The sample was also reused in another study, on yellow fever vaccine responses in identical twins.

Sequenced sample: CD4+ T cells sorted from blood. These receptors all stem from a woman aged 18-29 years in good health.

This clonotype was observed a few times. The CDR3 nucleotides are TGTGCCAGCAGTGACGGCAGAAACACCGGGGAGCTGTTTTTT. This encodes CASSDGRNTGELFF. The rearrangement uses TRBV2 and TRBJ2-2, with D unresolved. The CDR3 extends over 14 amino acids. The V end was cut by 3 bases, the J end by 2 bases, with 7 bases between. The germline V gene encodes CDR1 SNHLY and CDR2 FYNNEI.

This clonotype was picked up a small number of times. The genes are TRBV5-1 and TRBJ2-3; the D gene is possibly TRBD1 (5 bases). Per the germline V gene, CDR1 is SGHRS and CDR2 is YFSETQ. V was shortened by 3 bases and J by 2 bases, with 10 bases between the two germline ends. This CDR3 contains 14 residues. The CDR3 sequence is CASSWATVTDTQYF. Written as DNA, the CDR3 is TGCGCCAGCAGCTGGGCGACAGTCACAGATACGCAGTATTTT.

This chain uses TRBV14 with TRBJ2-3, with D perhaps TRBD2 (5 bases). CDR1 and CDR2 from the germline V gene are SGHDN and FVKESK. The CDR3 is made up of 13 amino acids. Trimming shortened V by 2 bases and J by 5 bases, and 8 bases separated the two germline ends. CDR3 protein: CASSQFRGDTQYF. The DNA for the CDR3 is TGTGCCAGCAGCCAATTCCGGGGAGATACGCAGTATTTT.

The chain has TRBV20-1 and TRBJ2-1; TRBD2 matches at 8 bases. V gave up 2 bases and J gave up 8 bases; unmatched junction bases: 11. CDR1 is DFQATT and CDR2 is SNEGSKA in the germline V gene (reference sequence). This CDR3 is 15 amino acids long. The CDR3 nucleotides read TGCAGTGCTAGATTCGCTGGGACTAGAGGCGATGAGCAGTTCTTC. Its translation is CSARFAGTRGDEQFF.

This rearrangement joins TRBV5-1 to TRBJ1-2, with D hard to call. The CDR3 runs to 12 residues. The V gene lost 2 bases and the J gene lost 8 bases, with 10 bases spanning the gap. The germline V gene encodes CDR1 SGHRS and CDR2 YFSETQ. This CDR3 reads CASSFDGDGYTF. As DNA, the CDR3 is TGCGCCAGCAGCTTTGACGGAGACGGCTACACCTTC.

This rearrangement joins TRBV5-6 to TRBJ2-3; 12 bases map to TRBD2. CDR1 SGHDT and CDR2 YYEEEE come from the germline V gene. Trimming at V came to 1 base and at J to 0 bases, leaving 6 bases not matched to a gene. The CDR3 contains 18 residues. The CDR3 sequence: CASSLLLAGGQSTDTQYF. For the CDR3, the DNA is TGTGCCAGCAGCTTGTTACTAGCGGGGGGCCAAAGCACAGATACGCAGTATTTT.

The rearrangement joins TRBV5-1 to TRBJ2-2; D unresolved. Germline V gene sequence: CDR1 SGHRS, CDR2 YFSETQ. There are 16 residues in the CDR3. V shed 0 bases and J shed 1 base, with 10 bases lying between them. CDR3: CASSLGFSLNTGELFF. The CDR3 nucleotides are TGCGCCAGCAGCTTGGGATTTTCCCTGAACACCGGGGAGCTGTTTTTT.

This clonotype was recorded a few times. The chain carries TRBV7-9 and TRBJ2-3, with D hard to call. Germline lookup yields CDR1 SEHNR and CDR2 FQNEAQ (reference sequence). Deletions cut 1 base from V and 0 bases from J, with 8 bases between. CDR3 length equals 15 residues. The chain's CDR3 is CASSLGSTSTDTQYF. The CDR3 nucleotides are TGTGCCAGCAGCTTAGGATCTACTAGCACAGATACGCAGTATTTT. The full variable domain, rest sourced from reference TRBV7-9 and TRBJ2-3, is DTGVSQNPRHKITKRGQNVTFRCDPISEHNRLYWYRQTLGQGPEFLTYFQNEAQLEKSRLLSDRFSAERPKGSFSTLEIQRTEQGDSAMYLCASSLGSTSTDTQYFGPGTRLTVL.

V and J are TRBV9 and TRBJ2-3; TRBD1 matches at 8 bases. Trimming took 7 bases from V and 8 from J; bases not matched to a gene: 12. Germline values: CDR1 SGDLS, CDR2 YYNGEE. This CDR3 has 14 amino acids. The CDR3 loop reads CASSRGQGVGTQYF. The CDR3 nucleotides read TGTGCCAGCTCCAGGGGGCAGGGAGTAGGTACGCAGTATTTT.

This clonotype was counted once. The chain joins TRBV20-1 to TRBJ1-1; D is possibly TRBD1 (5 bases). The V gene's germline CDR1 is DFQATT and CDR2 SNEGSKA (reference sequence). Trimming removed 0 bases at V and 4 bases at J, with 12 bases between. The CDR3 totals 14 residues. DNA for the CDR3: TGCAGTGCTAGAGAGGAAGGCGGGGGCACTGAAGCTTTCTTT. Amino acid sequence: CSAREEGGGTEAFF.

The rearrangement joins TRBV2 to TRBJ2-3; D gene ambiguous. V was cut by 6 bases and J by 3 bases, with 10 bases left in between. Germline V CDR1 and CDR2: SNHLY, FYNNEI. CDR3 size: 13 residues. CDR3 residues: CASRERRTDTQYF. CDR3 DNA: TGTGCCAGCAGGGAAAGACGAACAGATACGCAGTATTTT.

This clonotype showed up just a few times. The rearrangement joins TRBV19 to TRBJ1-5; possibly TRBD1 for D (5 bases). V dropped 7 bases and J dropped 3 bases, with 16 bases sitting between them. Germline lookup yields CDR1 LNHDA and CDR2 SQIVND (reference sequence). The CDR3 loop spans 15 amino acids. CDR3 sequence (DNA): TGTGCCAGTATCGGGACCTACGCCCCCAATCAGCCCCAGCATTTT. This codes for CASIGTYAPNQPQHF.

This clonotype was seen a few times. V usage is TRBV6-2 or TRBV6-3 and J usage is TRBJ2-1; 14 bases line up with TRBD2. Per the germline V gene, CDR1 is MNHEY and CDR2 is SVGEGT. V trimming: 4 bases; J trimming: 8 bases; junction bases outside the gene matches: 7. The CDR3 is 16 residues long. Here the CDR3 DNA reads TGTGCCAGCAGTTCTCTGGGACTAGCGGGAGACTATGAGCAGTTCTTC. Protein product: CASSSLGLAGDYEQFF.

The rearrangement uses TRBV23-1 and TRBJ2-7, with 9 bases matching TRBD1. TRBV23-1 is annotated as an ORF whose role is uncertain. Trimming took 3 bases from V and 3 from J; bases not matched to a gene: 3. CDR3 length: 14 amino acids. CDR3 loop: CASSQWDRVYEQYV. The CDR3 DNA reads as TGCGCCAGCAGTCAGTGGGACAGGGTCTACGAGCAGTACGTC.

The chain carries TRBV10-3 and TRBJ2-1; 7 bases map to TRBD1. J gave up 8 bases and V 11 bases, and 9 bases lay outside the gene matches. CDR1 is ENHRY and CDR2 is SYGVKD in the germline V gene. CDR3 length: 12 amino acids. Here the CDR3 reads CAVRDRADEQFF. In nucleotides, the CDR3 is TGTGCCGTGCGCGACAGGGCCGATGAGCAGTTCTTC.

This clonotype was counted between two and nine times. The V gene is TRBV7-9, the J gene TRBJ2-2; D perhaps matches TRBD2 (5 bases). CDR3 size: 12 residues. Germline CDR1 SEHNR, CDR2 FQNEAQ (reference sequence). The V end lost 5 bases, the J end lost 10 bases, and 11 bases lay between the germline ends. CDR3 residues: CASSLGLMELFF. The CDR3 region has the DNA TGTGCCAGCAGCCTTGGACTTATGGAGCTGTTTTTT.

This chain links TRBV18 with TRBJ2-1, with a weak D call TRBD1 (6 bases). Trimming removed 0 bases from V and 2 bases from J, with 11 bases in between. The CDR3 has 16 residues. Per the germline V gene, CDR1 is KGHSH and CDR2 is LQKENI. CDR3 loop: CASSPPGTTPYNEQFF. DNA for the CDR3: TGTGCCAGCTCACCACCGGGGACAACCCCCTACAATGAGCAGTTCTTC.

This clonotype has just a few counts. The chain links TRBV12-3 or TRBV12-4 to TRBJ2-5; TRBD2 might be the D (5 bases). CDR3 length: 15 residues. With 7 bases removed from V and 5 bases from J, the gap between germline ends came to 20 bases. This CDR3 reads CASTRSGSIRETQYF. CDR3 nucleotides: TGTGCCAGCACCCGGTCGGGGTCTATTAGGGAGACCCAGTACTTC.

This chain connects TRBV11-2 to TRBJ2-7; 8 bases align to TRBD2. The length of the CDR3 is 18 residues. V lost 0 bases and J lost 0; bases outside the gene matches: 10. Germline V gives CDR1 SGHAT, CDR2 FQNNGV. The CDR3 DNA is TGTGCCAGCAGCTTAGAGATGGACGGGGGGACTAGCTCCTACGAGCAGTACGTC. It codes for CASSLEMDGGTSSYEQYV.

The V call is TRBV20-1, the J call TRBJ2-3; D is perhaps TRBD1 or TRBD2 (5 bases each). CDR1 is DFQATT and CDR2 is SNEGSKA in the germline V gene (reference sequence). This CDR3 has 13 amino acids. V gave up 1 base and J gave up 4 bases, with 9 bases separating them. The CDR3 reads CSARGGSSDTQYF. In DNA, the CDR3 is TGCAGTGCTAGAGGGGGGAGTTCAGATACGCAGTATTTT.

The chain combines TRBV10-1 with TRBJ2-5; 7 nucleotides align to TRBD1. Germline V gene sequence: CDR1 WNHNN, CDR2 SYGVQD (reference sequence). The CDR3 has 13 amino acids. V lost 3 bases to trimming and J lost 4 bases; unmatched junction nucleotides: 2. The CDR3 nucleotides are TGCGCCAGCAGTGAAAACAGGGGAGAGACCCAGTACTTC. Its translation: CASSENRGETQYF.

V is TRBV4-1 and J is TRBJ2-1, with D possibly TRBD2 on 7 matching bases. Germline V lookup: CDR1 MGHRA, CDR2 YSYEKL. V gave up 1 base and J gave up 10 bases, with 14 bases separating them. The CDR3 contains 14 residues. The CDR3: CASSQVMRGQEQFF. CDR3 sequence (DNA): TGCGCCAGCAGCCAAGTGATGCGGGGGCAGGAGCAGTTCTTC.

This clonotype was counted many times. The chain links TRBV29-1 to TRBJ2-7; TRBD2 matches 15 bases. The germline V gene encodes CDR1 SQVTM and CDR2 ANQGSEA. The V and J ends lost 4 bases and 5 bases, in that order; junction bases with no gene match: 9. The length of the CDR3 is 16 residues. Here the CDR3 reads CSVGGLAGGSFDEQYF. The CDR3 DNA reads as TGCAGCGTTGGGGGACTAGCGGGAGGCTCGTTTGACGAGCAGTACTTC.

The V and J genes are TRBV18 and TRBJ2-7; no clear D. The germline CDR1 and CDR2 sequences are KGHSH and LQKENI. The germline V and J ends were trimmed by 4 bases and 2 bases, with 12 bases remaining between them. This CDR3 region has 14 residues. The CDR3 DNA reads TGTGCCAGCTCACACGGGCCTCCTACCTACGAGCAGTACTTC. Encoded protein: CASSHGPPTYEQYF.

The rearrangement joins TRBV7-9 to TRBJ2-1; D is unresolved. The germline V gene encodes CDR1 SEHNR and CDR2 FQNEAQ (reference sequence). The CDR3 spans 14 residues. Trimming took 1 base from V and 8 from J, leaving 12 bases between them. The chain's CDR3 is CASSLDLERYEQFF. In nucleotides, the CDR3 is TGTGCCAGCAGCTTAGATTTAGAAAGGTATGAGCAGTTCTTC.

This clonotype has a handful of counts. This sequence joins TRBV29-1 and TRBJ2-2; unclear D gene. Germline CDR1 is SQVTM and CDR2 is ANQGSEA. The CDR3 spans 14 residues. The V end was cut by 6 bases, the J end by 3 bases, with 14 bases between. The CDR3 here is CSVAYLEHTGELFF. In DNA form, the CDR3 reads TGCAGCGTCGCTTACCTGGAGCACACCGGGGAGCTGTTTTTT.